These T cell receptor beta chains were read from a single sample in a study of identical twins. TCRdb independently ran MiXCR on the 5' RACE reads; one entry per CDR3 protein. The sample consists of fewer than 250,000 distinct CDR3 sequences, about 16% of them appearing once. This sample was shared with a second study, whose subject was T cells expressing NK-cell markers.

The sample comprised CD8+ T cells sorted from blood. These receptors were collected from a woman aged 18 to 35 in good health. The CDR3 runs from the conserved cysteine through the conserved F or W. The D gene is left open where the match is weak. Clone size, where shown, is once, few, many, or a class for clones that have expanded.

V	size	J	D	length	DNA	CDR3
TRBV11-2	few	TRBJ2-3	TRBD2	17	TGTGCCAGCAGCTTACCCCACGGGGGGTCCAGCACAGATACGCAGTATTTT	CASSLPHGGSSTDTQYF
TRBV7-6	NA	TRBJ2-1	TRBD1	17	TGTGCCAGCAGCTTAGGGAGCGTCAGGGGGCGCAGCGATGAGCAGTTCTTC	CASSLGSVRGRSDEQFF
TRBV3-1	NA	TRBJ2-2	NA	15	TGTGCCAGCAGCCAAAGCGGCCGGGGCACCGGGGAGCTGTTTTTT	CASSQSGRGTGELFF
TRBV27	NA	TRBJ1-1	NA	11	TGTGCCAGCAGTTCTGGTAATGAAGCTTTCTTT	CASSSGNEAFF
TRBV29-1	many	TRBJ2-5	NA	12	TGCAGCGTCGAACACATCAAAGAGACCCAGTACTTC	CSVEHIKETQYF
TRBV20-1	NA	TRBJ2-2	NA	14	TGCAGTGCTAGAGCAGGGTTGAACACCGGGGAGCTGTTTTTT	CSARAGLNTGELFF
TRBV4-3	NA	TRBJ2-3	TRBD1	16	TGCGCCAGCAGCCAACCAGGACAGGGGCCCACAGATACGCAGTATTTT	CASSQPGQGPTDTQYF
TRBV3-1	NA	TRBJ2-1	TRBD2	20	TGTGCCAGCAGCCCGTCACTAGCGGGGAAGGCGGGGAGCCTCTACAATGAGCAGTTCTTC	CASSPSLAGKAGSLYNEQFF
TRBV20-1	NA	TRBJ2-3	TRBD2	14	TGCAGTGCCCGCCTAGCGGGAGTTGGAGATACGCAGTATTTT	CSARLAGVGDTQYF
TRBV25-1	few	TRBJ2-1	NA	14	TGTGCCAGCAGTCGAGGGACTGTTAACAATGAGCAGTTCTTC	CASSRGTVNNEQFF
TRBV5-6	many	TRBJ1-4	NA	13	TGTGCCAGCAGCTTGGTGGCAGATGAAAAACTGTTTTTT	CASSLVADEKLFF
TRBV29-1	few	TRBJ1-2	NA	14	TGCAGCGTTGATCGCGGAAACCTTAACTATGGCTACACCTTC	CSVDRGNLNYGYTF
TRBV3-1	NA	TRBJ1-2	TRBD1	16	TGTGCCAGCAGCCTGGAGCCGGACAGGGAGGGCCATGGCTACACCTTC	CASSLEPDREGHGYTF
TRBV6-5	few	TRBJ1-1	TRBD1	13	TGTGCCAGCAGTTATTGGACAGGGTCTGAAGCTTTCTTT	CASSYWTGSEAFF
TRBV12-3/TRBV12-4	few	TRBJ2-5	NA	12	TGTGCCAGCAGTTTAGACAGTAGCAAGCTTTACTTC	CASSLDSSKLYF
TRBV12-3/TRBV12-4	few	TRBJ2-3	NA	13	TGTGCCAGCAGTTACACGACGACAGATACGCAGTATTTT	CASSYTTTDTQYF
TRBV7-9	few	TRBJ1-1	TRBD1	17	TGTGCCAGCAGCTTAACCGGGCTCGGACAGGGGAACACTGAAGCTTTCTTT	CASSLTGLGQGNTEAFF
TRBV27	NA	TRBJ2-7	NA	13	TGTGCCAGCAGTCCCGGACTTATCTACGAGCAGTACTTC	CASSPGLIYEQYF
TRBV27	NA	TRBJ1-2	NA	12	TGTGCCAGCAGGGGGGATTGGTATGGCTACACCTTC	CASRGDWYGYTF
TRBV4-1	few	TRBJ2-1	TRBD1	14	TGCGCCAGCAGCCAAGATAACAGGGGAAATGAGCAGTTCTTC	CASSQDNRGNEQFF
TRBV2	few	TRBJ1-2	NA	12	TGTGCCAGCACTTCGGCAGTCTATGGCTACACCTTC	CASTSAVYGYTF
TRBV7-9	few	TRBJ2-7	NA	15	TGTGCCAGCAGCCCGAGCGGCCCAGAAGGATACGAGCAGTACTTC	CASSPSGPEGYEQYF
TRBV12-3/TRBV12-4	many	TRBJ1-2	TRBD1	16	TGTGCCAGCAGTTCTCTGGGGGGACAGTTCACCTATGGCTACACCTTC	CASSSLGGQFTYGYTF
TRBV29-1	NA	TRBJ2-3	TRBD2	14	TGCAGCCAACTTACTAGCGCGCGCACAGATACGCAGTATTTT	CSQLTSARTDTQYF
TRBV11-2	few	TRBJ2-1	NA	12	TGTGCCAGCAGCTTTCTCGAGCCCAAGCAGTTCTTC	CASSFLEPKQFF
TRBV30	NA	TRBJ2-1	NA	13	TGTGCCTGGAGTGGAGCAGGGGAGGATGAGCAGTTCTTC	CAWSGAGEDEQFF
TRBV6-2/TRBV6-3	many	TRBJ2-1	TRBD2	16	TGTGCCAGCAGTTACAACCTAGCGGGTTCCTACAATGAGCAGTTCTTC	CASSYNLAGSYNEQFF
TRBV9	NA	TRBJ2-1	TRBD1	17	TGTGCCAGCAGCCCTGGAGGGACAGGGAGAAATTACAATGAGCAGTTCTTC	CASSPGGTGRNYNEQFF
TRBV12-3/TRBV12-4	NA	TRBJ2-6	NA	14	TGTGCCAGCAGCTTGTTCTTTGGGGCCAACGTCCTGACTTTC	CASSLFFGANVLTF
TRBV19	few	TRBJ2-3	NA	18	TGTGCCAGTAGTATCCTCCCCGGGGGCGGAGAAGGGGCAGATACGCAGTATTTT	CASSILPGGGEGADTQYF
TRBV10-2	few	TRBJ2-5	NA	13	TGCGCCAGCAGTGAGGGCCTTCAAGAGACCCAGTACTTC	CASSEGLQETQYF
TRBV5-1	many	TRBJ1-1	TRBD1	15	TGCGCCAGCAGCTTACGGGACAGGGGAGGTACTGAAGCTTTCTTT	CASSLRDRGGTEAFF
TRBV9	NA	TRBJ2-3	NA	14	TGTGCCAGCAGCGAGGACCAGGGATCAGATACGCAGTATTTT	CASSEDQGSDTQYF
TRBV5-6	many	TRBJ2-3	NA	12	TGTGCCAGCAGCGGCCCGCGTAATACGCAGTATTTT	CASSGPRNTQYF
TRBV10-3	few	TRBJ1-1	NA	15	TGTGCCATCAGTGAGTTCGGGGACATGAACACTGAAGCTTTCTTT	CAISEFGDMNTEAFF
TRBV7-2	NA	TRBJ2-1	NA	15	TGTGCCAGCAGCTCGTCTCGGGATGGGGGGCATGAGCAGTTCTTC	CASSSSRDGGHEQFF
TRBV6-1	few	TRBJ2-7	NA	13	TGTGCCAGCAGGTCCCCGTTACTCTACGAGCAGTACTTC	CASRSPLLYEQYF
TRBV5-5	NA	TRBJ2-1	TRBD1	17	TGTGCCAGCAGCCCCGGAGGGGGGACAGGAAGAAACAATGAGCAGTTCTTC	CASSPGGGTGRNNEQFF
TRBV20-1	NA	TRBJ2-5	NA	18	TGCAGTGCTAGCTGTCTAGCTGTGGAGGGGTGTTTGAAGGAGACCCAGTACTTC	CSASCLAVEGCLKETQYF
TRBV10-2	few	TRBJ2-1	NA	11	TGCGCCAGCAGTGCCGGCAATGAGCAGTTCTTC	CASSAGNEQFF
TRBV29-1	NA	TRBJ2-1	NA	15	TGCAGCGTTGCCCAGGGATTAAAGTGGCCCAATGAGCAGTTCTTC	CSVAQGLKWPNEQFF
TRBV29-1	many	TRBJ2-1	NA	12	TGCAGCGTTGGATCGGAGCGGAATGAGCAGTTCTTC	CSVGSERNEQFF
TRBV7-9	NA	TRBJ1-2	NA	13	TGTGCCAGCAGCGCAGACCGCGTTGAGGGCTACACCTTC	CASSADRVEGYTF
TRBV12-3/TRBV12-4	few	TRBJ1-1	NA	17	TGTGCCAGCAGTTTTTCGTGGAACTTGCAAATGAACACTGAAGCTTTCTTT	CASSFSWNLQMNTEAFF
TRBV18	NA	TRBJ1-1	NA	15	TGTGCCAGCTCACCAGAGCTAATGGGGGTCACTGAAGCTTTCTTT	CASSPELMGVTEAFF
TRBV9	NA	TRBJ1-2	NA	16	TGTGCCAGCAGCGACGATATGAGGGAAATCAGCTATGGCTACACCTTC	CASSDDMREISYGYTF
TRBV5-6	many	TRBJ2-7	NA	13	TGTGCCAGCAGCTTGGGGGCGTCCTACGAGCAGTACTTC	CASSLGASYEQYF
TRBV9	few	TRBJ1-1	TRBD1	15	TGTGCCAGCAGACTGCTAACAGGGGGCCACACTGAAGCTTTCTTT	CASRLLTGGHTEAFF
TRBV6-1	few	TRBJ1-5	TRBD1	14	TGTGCCAGCAGCCTACAGGGGTACGGTCAGCCCCAGCATTTT	CASSLQGYGQPQHF
TRBV27	few	TRBJ2-3	NA	13	TGTGCCAGCCTAGTGGCGGGGACAGATACGCAGTATTTT	CASLVAGTDTQYF
TRBV12-3/TRBV12-4	NA	TRBJ1-4	TRBD1	14	TGTGCCAGCAGTCCGACAGGGATTAATGAAAAACTGTTTTTT	CASSPTGINEKLFF
TRBV9	few	TRBJ2-2	TRBD1	15	TGTGCCAGCAGCGTGACAGGGGATCTTGCCGGGGAGCTGTTTTTT	CASSVTGDLAGELFF
TRBV27	once	TRBJ2-1	NA	14	TGTGCCAGCACACGGGGCGGGAACTACAATGAGCAGTTCTTC	CASTRGGNYNEQFF
TRBV7-9	NA	TRBJ1-1	NA	15	TGTGCCAGCAGCTTAGGTTACGGGGGAGAGACTGAAGCTTTCTTT	CASSLGYGGETEAFF
TRBV12-3/TRBV12-4	NA	TRBJ2-7	NA	13	TGTGCCAGCAGTTTCAGTATGGATAACGAGCAGTACTTC	CASSFSMDNEQYF
TRBV12-3/TRBV12-4	few	TRBJ1-5	TRBD1	12	TGTGCCAGCAGGACAGGGAATCAGCCCCAGCATTTT	CASRTGNQPQHF
TRBV11-2	few	TRBJ1-1	NA	14	TGTGCCAGCAGCTACTGGGGGGGACCCACTGAAGCTTTCTTT	CASSYWGGPTEAFF
TRBV20-1	few	TRBJ1-1	NA	13	TGCAGTGCTAGAGACGAGGTGAACACTGAAGCTTTCTTT	CSARDEVNTEAFF
TRBV7-9	few	TRBJ2-7	NA	16	TGTGCCAGCAGCTCTCCCCCGAAGACTGGCTTCTACGAGCAGTACTTC	CASSSPPKTGFYEQYF
TRBV2	few	TRBJ2-3	TRBD2	16	TGTGCCAGCAGTGGTTTAGGAGCGGGGCATCCGGATACGCAGTATTTT	CASSGLGAGHPDTQYF